These 15 T cell receptor beta chains were sequenced from one sample in a study of molecular identifiers for immune sequencing clone quantification. TCRdb fed the PCR reads into MiXCR, producing one record per CDR3 protein. The table shows 400,000 to 600,000 distinct CDR3 sequences, with about 21% occurring only once. The specimen was naive CD8+ T cells from blood, with Jurkat cell RNA spiked in. Subset noted: FACS-sorted CD8+CD4-CCR7+CD45RA+ naive T cells. The source is a human donor in good health. Some libraries in this study had Jurkat cell RNA spiked in.

This clonotype has a handful of counts. This chain uses TRBV9 with TRBJ1-4; 7 nucleotides match TRBD1. Germline V gene data show CDR1 as SGDLS and CDR2 as YYNGEE. V was clipped by 3 bases and J by 7 bases; unmatched bases: 9. This CDR3 region has 15 residues. The CDR3 is CASSAGTVVGEKLFF. CDR3 sequence (DNA): TGTGCCAGCAGCGCAGGGACAGTTGTTGGTGAAAAACTGTTTTTT.

As concerns this clonotype: This may stem from a read error, because a much larger clone lies one nucleotide away. The genes are TRBV12-3 or TRBV12-4 and TRBJ1-5; no definite D call. The length of the CDR3 is 15 residues. V dropped 8 bases and J dropped 0 bases, with 14 bases sitting between them. The CDR3 DNA reads as TGTGCCAGCGGTGCGACTGGGGATAGCAATCAGCCCCAGCATTTT. The encoded protein is CASGATGDSNQPQHF.

In regard to this clonotype: Given a much more abundant clone one base away, this may be a read error. Given the absence of the conserved phenylalanine or tryptophan at the CDR3 end, a read error is likely. The CDR3 is CAWTRDLYEQYS. As DNA, the CDR3 is TGTGCCTGGACCAGGGACCTTTACGAGCAGTACTCC. The chain employs TRBV30 and TRBJ2-7, with D perhaps matching TRBD1 or TRBD2 (5 bases each). This CDR3 contains 12 residues. Trimming shortened V by 4 bases and J by 4 bases, and 11 bases separated the two germline ends. Looked up from germline, CDR1 is GTSNPN and CDR2 is SVGIG (reference sequence).

As to this clonotype: One junction end disagrees with the germline gene, perhaps due to a read error. The gene calls are TRBV19 and TRBJ2-4; possible D gene TRBD1, 6 bases. The germline gives CDR1 LNHDA, CDR2 SQIVND (reference sequence). The CDR3 totals 14 residues. In nucleotides, the CDR3 is TGTGCCAGTAGTATAGAGGGGGCCAAAAACATTCAGTCCTTC. Translating it yields CASSIEGAKNIQSF.

This clonotype was observed a few times. The chain links TRBV5-4 to TRBJ2-2, with TRBD1 matching 8 bases. There are 17 residues in the CDR3. The germline gives CDR1 SGHNT, CDR2 YYREEE (reference sequence). After removal of 2 bases from V and 7 bases from J, the junction contained 13 bases not matched to a gene. CDR3 sequence reads: CASSLFGQGRVGGELFF. The CDR3 bases are TGTGCCAGCAGCTTATTCGGACAGGGACGGGTCGGCGGGGAGCTGTTTTTT. Together with reference TRBV5-4 and TRBJ2-2, the CDR3 gives the full variable domain: ETGVTQSPTHLIKTRGQQVTLRCSSQSGHNTVSWYQQALGQGPQFIFQYYREEENGRGNFPPRFSGLQFPNYSSELNVNALELDDSALYLCASSLFGQGRVGGELFFGEGSRLTVL.

As regards this clonotype: Compared with germline, one end of the junction differs, possibly owing to a read error. The V call is TRBV9, the J call TRBJ1-5, with D possibly being TRBD1 (5 bases). From germline, CDR1 is SGDLS and CDR2 YYNGEE. The length of the CDR3 is 15 residues. The CDR3 loop reads CASSVGGLANQPRHF. For the CDR3, the DNA is TGTGCCAGCAGCGTAGGGGGCTTGGCCAATCAGCCCCGGCATTTT. Drawing the rest from reference TRBV9 and TRBJ1-5, the complete variable domain is DSGVTQTPKHLITATGQRVTLRCSPRSGDLSVYWYQQSLDQGLQFLIQYYNGEERAKGNILERFSAQQFPDLHSELNLSSLELGDSALYFCASSVGGLANQPRHFGDGTRLSIL.

The gene calls are TRBV10-2 and TRBJ2-3, with TRBD2 identical over 12 bases. V shed 0 bases, J shed 4 bases, and the junction held 8 bases outside the gene matches. The CDR3 loop spans 18 amino acids. Germline V gene lookup returns CDR1 WSHSY and CDR2 SAAADI. CDR3 amino acids: CASSESASGGATSDTQYF. In DNA form, the CDR3 reads TGCGCCAGCAGTGAGTCCGCTAGCGGGGGGGCCACCTCAGATACGCAGTATTTT.

This clonotype was seen ten or more times. The chain combines TRBV5-1 with TRBJ1-1; D remains unclear. Looked up from germline, CDR1 is SGHRS and CDR2 is YFSETQ. Trimming pared 0 bases from V and 6 bases from J, leaving 12 bases between. CDR3 length: 14 residues. As DNA, the CDR3 is TGCGCCAGCAGCTTGGACGAAGGGATTCCTGAAGCTTTCTTT. Protein product: CASSLDEGIPEAFF.

In this sample, this clonotype turned up a few times. The gene calls are TRBV12-3 or TRBV12-4 and TRBJ2-2; unclear D gene. CDR3 length: 13 residues. V shed 0 bases and J shed 6 bases, with 5 bases lying between them. CDR3 nucleotide sequence: TGTGCCAGCAGTTTAGCGCTGTCCGGGGAGCTGTTTTTT. Its translation: CASSLALSGELFF.

This clonotype was picked up a small number of times. The J gene is TRBJ2-5, the V gene TRBV4-2; D possibly matches TRBD1 or TRBD2 (5 bases each). Germline values: CDR1 LGHNA, CDR2 YNFKEQ. The V and J ends lost 4 bases and 5 bases respectively, with 23 bases between them. The CDR3 covers 17 residues. This CDR3 reads CASSPRDQESLSETQYF. CDR3 nucleotide sequence: TGTGCCAGCAGCCCAAGGGACCAGGAGTCTCTTTCGGAGACCCAGTACTTC.

This clonotype came up a few times. The rearrangement uses TRBV11-2 and TRBJ2-1; the match to TRBD2 covers 11 bases. CDR3 size: 15 residues. The V segment lost 5 bases and the J segment 8 bases; nucleotides outside the gene matches: 8. Germline values: CDR1 SGHAT, CDR2 FQNNGV. CDR3 region: CASSHTSGSLDEQFF. The CDR3 DNA sequence: TGTGCCAGCAGCCATACTAGCGGGAGTTTGGATGAGCAGTTCTTC.

In this sample, this clonotype turned up a few times. The J gene is TRBJ2-1, the V gene TRBV6-2 or TRBV6-3; D call uncertain. The CDR3 consists of 15 residues. Germline loops: CDR1 MNHEY, CDR2 SVGEGT. Trimming stripped 6 bases from V and 0 bases from J, with 12 bases between. The CDR3 reads CASRDQTLSYNEQFF. CDR3 in DNA: TGTGCCAGCAGGGACCAGACACTCTCCTACAATGAGCAGTTCTTC.

The V call is TRBV19, the J call TRBJ2-7, with TRBD2 matching over 10 bases. Germline V gene lookup returns CDR1 LNHDA and CDR2 SQIVND (reference sequence). Germline trimming cut 5 bases from V and 0 bases from J; bases unmatched to any gene: 10. There are 17 residues in the CDR3. The CDR3 region has the DNA TGTGCCAGTAGTTTCGGACTAGCGGTAGGAAACTCCTACGAGCAGTACTTC. Its protein is CASSFGLAVGNSYEQYF.

The gene calls are TRBV4-3 and TRBJ2-3; 14 nucleotides agree with TRBD2. The germline V gene has CDR1 LGHNA and CDR2 YSLEER. The CDR3 consists of 18 residues. Trimming cost V 1 base and J 2 bases; bases outside gene matches: 5. The CDR3 loop is CASSQGPGLAGVTDTQYF. The CDR3 DNA reads TGCGCCAGCAGCCAAGGACCGGGACTAGCGGGGGTCACAGATACGCAGTATTTT.

This clonotype was counted a few times. This rearrangement joins TRBV29-1 to TRBJ2-4; 7 bases map to TRBD1. V lost 6 bases and J lost 8; bases outside the gene matches: 10. The germline gives CDR1 SQVTM, CDR2 ANQGSEA. CDR3 length: 13 residues. This CDR3 reads CSVPRGTGDIQYF. In DNA form, the CDR3 reads TGCAGCGTCCCCAGGGGGACCGGGGACATTCAGTACTTC.